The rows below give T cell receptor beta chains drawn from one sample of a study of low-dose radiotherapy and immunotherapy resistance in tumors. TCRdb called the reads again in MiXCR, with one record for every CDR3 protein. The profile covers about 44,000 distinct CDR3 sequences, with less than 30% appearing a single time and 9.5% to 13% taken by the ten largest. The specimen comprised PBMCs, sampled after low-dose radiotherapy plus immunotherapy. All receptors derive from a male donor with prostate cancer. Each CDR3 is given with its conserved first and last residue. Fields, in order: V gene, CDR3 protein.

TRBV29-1	CSVGGGGAVNTGELFF
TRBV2	CASSESFSNQPQHF
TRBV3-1	CASSHQGLNQETQYF
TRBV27	CASTLGDGSAPQHF
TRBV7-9	CASSLGGLGEKLFF
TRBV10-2	CASTGTENNEQFF
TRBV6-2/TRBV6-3	CASFPLPGTDNNEQFF
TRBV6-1	CASSGPNEDQPQHF
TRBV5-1	CASSAASSGNTIYF
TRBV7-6	CASRPGVPNTEAFF
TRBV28	CASSPQVGRDEQYF
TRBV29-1	CSVTQGLGGSAETQYF
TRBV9	CASSVTGVENEQFF
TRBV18	CASSPQDRTKSSGANVLTF